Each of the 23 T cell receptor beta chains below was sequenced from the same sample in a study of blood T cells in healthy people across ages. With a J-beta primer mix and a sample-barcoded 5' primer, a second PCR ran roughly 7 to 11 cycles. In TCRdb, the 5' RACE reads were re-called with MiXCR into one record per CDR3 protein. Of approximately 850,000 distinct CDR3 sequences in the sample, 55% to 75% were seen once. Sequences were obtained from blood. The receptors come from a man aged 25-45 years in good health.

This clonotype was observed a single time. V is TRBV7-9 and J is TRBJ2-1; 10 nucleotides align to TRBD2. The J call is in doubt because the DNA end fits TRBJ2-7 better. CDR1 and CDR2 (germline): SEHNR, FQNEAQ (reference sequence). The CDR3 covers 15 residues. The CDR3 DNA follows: TGTGCCAGCAGGAGAAAAGCGGGAGGGTACGACGAGCAGTACTTC. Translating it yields CASRRKAGGYDEQYF.

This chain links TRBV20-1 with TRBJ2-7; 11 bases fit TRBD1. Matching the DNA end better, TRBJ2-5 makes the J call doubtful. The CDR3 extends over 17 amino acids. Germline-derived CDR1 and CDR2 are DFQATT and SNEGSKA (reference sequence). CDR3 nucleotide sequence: TGCAGTGCTAGAGAATCCCGGACAGGGGGCTTGGTGTGGACCCAGTACTTC. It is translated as CSARESRTGGLVWTQYF.

The DNA of the CDR3 is TGCAGTGCTCACAACCTAGCGGGAGGTGATGATGAGCAGTTCTTC. Amino acids: CSAHNLAGGDDEQFF. The chain recombines TRBV20-1 with TRBJ2-1; 11 nucleotides agree with TRBD2. This CDR3 contains 15 residues. From germline, CDR1 is DFQATT and CDR2 SNEGSKA (reference sequence). Losses at the gene ends were 5 bases for V and 8 bases for J; bases not matched to a gene: 11.

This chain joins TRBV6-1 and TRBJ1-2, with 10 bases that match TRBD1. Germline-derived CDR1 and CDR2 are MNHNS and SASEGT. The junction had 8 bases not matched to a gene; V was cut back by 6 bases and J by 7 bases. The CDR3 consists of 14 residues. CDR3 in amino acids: CASREPGQGTGYTF. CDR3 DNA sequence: TGTGCCAGCAGGGAACCGGGACAGGGGACTGGCTACACCTTC.

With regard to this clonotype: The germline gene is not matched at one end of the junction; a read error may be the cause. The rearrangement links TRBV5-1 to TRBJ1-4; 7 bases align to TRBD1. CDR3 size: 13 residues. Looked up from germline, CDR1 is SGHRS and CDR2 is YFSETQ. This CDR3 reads CASRLAGGEKLFF. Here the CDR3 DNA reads TGCGCCAGCAGATTGGCAGGGGGAGAAAAACTGTTTTTT.

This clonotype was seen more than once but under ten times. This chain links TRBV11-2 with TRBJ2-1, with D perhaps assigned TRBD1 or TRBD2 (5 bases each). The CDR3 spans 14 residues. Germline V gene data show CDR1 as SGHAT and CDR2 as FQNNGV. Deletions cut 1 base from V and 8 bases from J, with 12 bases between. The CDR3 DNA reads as TGTGCCAGCAGCTTAGTTTCTAGCAGGGATGAGCAGTTCTTC. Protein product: CASSLVSSRDEQFF.

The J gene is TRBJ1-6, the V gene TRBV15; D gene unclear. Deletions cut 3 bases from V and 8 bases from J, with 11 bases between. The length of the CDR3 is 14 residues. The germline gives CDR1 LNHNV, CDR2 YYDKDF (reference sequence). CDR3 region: CATSRSRADSPLHF. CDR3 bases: TGTGCCACCAGCAGGAGTAGGGCCGATTCACCCCTCCACTTT. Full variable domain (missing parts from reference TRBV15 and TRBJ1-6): DAMVIQNPRYQVTQFGKPVTLSCSQTLNHNVMYWYQQKSSQAPKLLFHYYDKDFNNEADTPDNFQSRRPNTSFCFLDIRSPGLGDTAMYLCATSRSRADSPLHFGNGTRLTVT.

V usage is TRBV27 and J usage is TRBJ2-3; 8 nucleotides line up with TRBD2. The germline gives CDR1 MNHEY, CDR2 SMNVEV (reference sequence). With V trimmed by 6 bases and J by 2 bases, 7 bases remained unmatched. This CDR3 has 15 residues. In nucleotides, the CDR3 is TGTGCCAGCAGAAAAACTAGCGGATACACAGATACGCAGTATTTT. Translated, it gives CASRKTSGYTDTQYF.

For the CDR3, the DNA is TGTGCCAGCAGTTTGTTTGGCAGGGGGGAGACCCAGTACTTC. As protein: CASSLFGRGETQYF. The chain links TRBV27 to TRBJ2-5; 7 bases align to TRBD1. Germline values: CDR1 MNHEY, CDR2 SMNVEV (reference sequence). V was clipped by 3 bases and J by 5 bases; unmatched bases: 6. The CDR3 extends over 14 amino acids.

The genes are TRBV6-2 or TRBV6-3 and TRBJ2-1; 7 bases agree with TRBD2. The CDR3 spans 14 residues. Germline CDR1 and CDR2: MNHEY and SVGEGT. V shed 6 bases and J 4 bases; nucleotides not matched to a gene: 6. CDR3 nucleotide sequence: TGTGCCAGCAGGAATCGCGGGAGTTACAATGAGCAGTTCTTC. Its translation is CASRNRGSYNEQFF.

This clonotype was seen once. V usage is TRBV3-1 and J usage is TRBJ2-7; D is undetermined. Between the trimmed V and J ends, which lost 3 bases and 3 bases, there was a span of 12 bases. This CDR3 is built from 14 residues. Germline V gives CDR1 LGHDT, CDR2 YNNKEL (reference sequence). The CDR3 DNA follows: TGTGCCAGCAGCCATGGACCAAACCTCTACGAGCAGTACTTC. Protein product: CASSHGPNLYEQYF.

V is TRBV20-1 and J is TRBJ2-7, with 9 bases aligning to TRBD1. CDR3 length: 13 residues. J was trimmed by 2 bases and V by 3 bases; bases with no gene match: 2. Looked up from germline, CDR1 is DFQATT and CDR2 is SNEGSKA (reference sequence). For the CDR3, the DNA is TGCAGTGCTAGGGGGACAGGGACCTACGAGCAGTACTTC. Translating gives CSARGTGTYEQYF.

In DNA, the CDR3 is TGTGCCAGCAGCCCCCTCCCGGGACCGTGGGATCAGTACTTC. It codes for CASSPLPGPWDQYF. The chain recombines TRBV3-1 with TRBJ2-4; perhaps D is TRBD1 or TRBD2 (5 bases each). The V gene lost 4 bases and the J gene lost 12 bases, with 19 bases spanning the gap. The CDR3 contains 14 residues. Germline V gene data show CDR1 as LGHDT and CDR2 as YNNKEL (reference sequence).

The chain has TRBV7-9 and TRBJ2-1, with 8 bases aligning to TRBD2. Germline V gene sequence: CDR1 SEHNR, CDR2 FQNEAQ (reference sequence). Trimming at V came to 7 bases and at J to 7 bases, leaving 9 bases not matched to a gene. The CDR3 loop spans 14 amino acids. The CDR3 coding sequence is TGTGCCAGCAATTTCGCGGGAGGTTTGAATGAGCAGTTCTTC. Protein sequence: CASNFAGGLNEQFF.

CDR3 sequence reads: CASSFDRGTYEQYF. CDR3 nucleotides: TGTGCCAGCAGCTTTGACAGGGGCACCTACGAGCAGTACTTC. V usage is TRBV7-2 and J usage is TRBJ2-7; 8 bases agree with TRBD1. The CDR3 has 14 amino acids. Losses at the gene ends were 3 bases for V and 2 bases for J; bases not matched to a gene: 3. Per germline, CDR1 SGHTA and CDR2 FQGNSA.

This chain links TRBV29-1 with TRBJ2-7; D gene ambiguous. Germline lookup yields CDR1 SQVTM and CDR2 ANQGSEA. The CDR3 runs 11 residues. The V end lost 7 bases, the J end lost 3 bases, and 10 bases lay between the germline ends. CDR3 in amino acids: CSGRRSYEQYF. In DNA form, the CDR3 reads TGCAGCGGCCGGAGAAGCTACGAGCAGTACTTC.

In DNA, the CDR3 is TGTGCCAGCAGCTTAGGGGTGGAGAATGGCTACACCTTC. It yields the protein CASSLGVENGYTF. The J gene is TRBJ1-2, the V gene TRBV7-2; D is undetermined. Germline V gene data show CDR1 as SGHTA and CDR2 as FQGNSA. The CDR3 is 13 residues long. Trimming removed 1 base at V and 6 bases at J, with 9 bases between.

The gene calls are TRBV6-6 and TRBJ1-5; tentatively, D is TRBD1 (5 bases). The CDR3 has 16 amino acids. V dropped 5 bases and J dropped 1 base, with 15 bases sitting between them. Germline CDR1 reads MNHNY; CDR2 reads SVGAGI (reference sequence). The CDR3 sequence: CASSRDSRSSNQPQHF. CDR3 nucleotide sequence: TGTGCCAGCAGTCGGGACTCCCGATCGAGCAATCAGCCCCAGCATTTT.

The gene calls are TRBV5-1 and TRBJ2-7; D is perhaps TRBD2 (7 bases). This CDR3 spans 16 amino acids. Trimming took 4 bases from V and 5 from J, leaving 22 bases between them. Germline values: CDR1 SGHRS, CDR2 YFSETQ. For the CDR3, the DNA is TGCGCCAGCAGCCTGGGAACCGGCCGGGGGGCGAACGAGCAGTACTTC. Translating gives CASSLGTGRGANEQYF. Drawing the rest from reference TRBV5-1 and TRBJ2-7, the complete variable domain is KAGVTQTPRYLIKTRGQQVTLSCSPISGHRSVSWYQQTPGQGLQFLFEYFSETQRNKGNFPGRFSGRQFSNSRSEMNVSTLELGDSALYLCASSLGTGRGANEQYFGPGTRLTVT.

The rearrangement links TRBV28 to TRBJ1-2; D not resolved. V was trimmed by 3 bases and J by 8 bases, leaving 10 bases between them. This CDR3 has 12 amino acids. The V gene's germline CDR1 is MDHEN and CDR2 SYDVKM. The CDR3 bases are TGTGCCAGCAGTTTTCGGGGTTCGGGCTACACCTTC. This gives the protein CASSFRGSGYTF.

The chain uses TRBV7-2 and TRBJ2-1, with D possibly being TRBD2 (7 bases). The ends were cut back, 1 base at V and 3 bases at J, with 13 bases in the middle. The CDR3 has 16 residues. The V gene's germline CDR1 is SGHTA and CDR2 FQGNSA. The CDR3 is CASSLGRGGLYNEQFF. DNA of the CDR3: TGTGCCAGCAGCTTAGGGCGCGGGGGCCTCTACAATGAGCAGTTCTTC.

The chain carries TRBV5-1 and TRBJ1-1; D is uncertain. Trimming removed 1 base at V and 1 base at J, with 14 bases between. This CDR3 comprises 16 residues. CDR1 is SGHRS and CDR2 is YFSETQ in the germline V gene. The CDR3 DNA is TGCGCCAGCAGCTTGTTAGAAACCTGGAGGAACACTGAAGCTTTCTTT. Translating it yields CASSLLETWRNTEAFF.

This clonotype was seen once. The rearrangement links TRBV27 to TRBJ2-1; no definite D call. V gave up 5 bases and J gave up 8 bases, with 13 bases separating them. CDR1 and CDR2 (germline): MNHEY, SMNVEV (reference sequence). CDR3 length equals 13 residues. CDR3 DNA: TGTGCCAGCAGTCATCTCTCTAGGGATGAGCAGTTCTTC. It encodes CASSHLSRDEQFF.